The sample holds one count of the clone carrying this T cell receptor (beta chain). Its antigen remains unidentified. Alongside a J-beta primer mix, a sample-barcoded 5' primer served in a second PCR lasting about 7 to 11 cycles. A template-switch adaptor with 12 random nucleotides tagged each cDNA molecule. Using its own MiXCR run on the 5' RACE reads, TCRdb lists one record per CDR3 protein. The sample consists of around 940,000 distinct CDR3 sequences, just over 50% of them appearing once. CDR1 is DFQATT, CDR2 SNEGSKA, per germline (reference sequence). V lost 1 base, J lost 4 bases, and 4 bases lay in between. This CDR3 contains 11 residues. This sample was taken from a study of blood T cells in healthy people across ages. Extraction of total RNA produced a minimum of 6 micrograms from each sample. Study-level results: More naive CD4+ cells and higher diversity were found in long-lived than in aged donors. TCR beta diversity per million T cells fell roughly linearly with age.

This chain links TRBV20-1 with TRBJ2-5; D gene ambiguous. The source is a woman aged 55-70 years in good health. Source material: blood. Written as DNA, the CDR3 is TGCAGTGCTAGAGGTTCAGAGACCCAGTACTTC. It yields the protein CSARGSETQYF.